This entry features one T cell receptor (beta chain) sequence. The antigen remains unidentified. The data are from a study of spatial heterogeneity in lung cancer. This CDR3 is 12 amino acids long. The V end lost 3 bases, the J end lost 7 bases, and 7 bases lay between the germline ends. The V gene's germline CDR1 is KGHSH and CDR2 LQKENI. The study, taken as a whole, reports: The numbers of ubiquitous and regional expanded TCRs correlated with ubiquitous and regional nonsynonymous mutations, respectively. One measure, the expanded intratumoral alpha and beta TCR count, tracked tumor mutation counts.

Time point noted: sample taken at primary tumor resection. MiXCR, run by TCRdb on the 5' RACE reads, gives a single entry per CDR3 protein. The data contain tens of thousands of distinct CDR3 sequences, around a sixth of them seen just once; the ten biggest clones take up roughly 29%. The sequencing here drew on lung tumor tissue, taken at surgery. This chain links TRBV18 with TRBJ2-1; D is possibly TRBD2 (5 bases). The receptor comes from a female donor with early-stage non-small cell lung cancer. CDR3 coding DNA: TGTGCCAGCTCACCGGCGGGTAATGAGCAGTTCTTC. It is translated as CASSPAGNEQFF.